The 29 T cell receptor beta chains given below trace back to one sample, sequenced in a study of cytotoxic CD8 clonotypes in ibrutinib-treated CLL. The method was immunoSEQ multiplex PCR; TCRdb's version includes in-frame clones alone and lacks a portion of them. Here the sample spans about 49,000 clones, approximately 50% being singletons. The sample was PBMCs, taken after 12 months of ibrutinib treatment. These receptors all come from a human donor with chronic lymphocytic leukemia.

The rearrangement joins TRBV28 to TRBJ2-3, with 7 bases identical to TRBD1. There are 18 residues in the CDR3. The V gene end was trimmed by 2 bases and the J gene end by 1 base; junction bases not matched to a gene: 12. The germline V gene has CDR1 MDHEN and CDR2 SYDVKM. Here the CDR3 DNA reads TGTGCCAGCAGTTTAGGAGTATTACAGGGGTTGGGCACAGATACGCAGTATTTT. Translation: CASSLGVLQGLGTDTQYF. Together with reference TRBV28 and TRBJ2-3, the CDR3 gives the full variable domain: DVKVTQSSRYLVKRTGEKVFLECVQDMDHENMFWYRQDPGLGLRLIYFSYDVKMKEKGDIPEGYSVSREKKERFSLILESASTNQTSMYLCASSLGVLQGLGTDTQYFGPGTRLTVL.

The chain uses TRBV5-1 and TRBJ2-3, with 10 nucleotides matching TRBD1. The V and J ends lost 2 bases and 1 base, in that order; junction bases with no gene match: 4. The germline V gene has CDR1 SGHRS and CDR2 YFSETQ. CDR3 length equals 16 residues. The CDR3 protein is CASSLSGTGGTDTQYF. The CDR3, as DNA: TGCGCCAGCAGCTTATCCGGGACAGGGGGCACAGATACGCAGTATTTT.

The sample holds a few counts of this clone. The chain carries TRBV5-1 and TRBJ2-7, with D possibly TRBD2 on 6 matching bases. Germline V gene data show CDR1 as SGHRS and CDR2 as YFSETQ. The CDR3 sequence is 12 residues long. Deletions cut 7 bases from V and 5 bases from J, with 13 bases between. The CDR3: CASSGTLHEQYF. DNA for the CDR3: TGCGCCAGCTCAGGGACTCTCCACGAGCAGTACTTC.

This chain joins TRBV5-1 and TRBJ2-7; D unresolved. CDR1 is SGHRS and CDR2 is YFSETQ in the germline V gene. The CDR3 contains 13 residues. V was cut by 0 bases and J by 4 bases, with 8 bases left in between. The CDR3 nucleotides read TGCGCCAGCAGCTTGGCGCTCAAGTACGAGCAGTACTTC. Translated: CASSLALKYEQYF. Variable domain in full (rest from reference TRBV5-1 and TRBJ2-7): KAGVTQTPRYLIKTRGQQVTLSCSPISGHRSVSWYQQTPGQGLQFLFEYFSETQRNKGNFPGRFSGRQFSNSRSEMNVSTLELGDSALYLCASSLALKYEQYFGPGTRLTVT.

This clone showed up just a few times. The chain uses TRBV7-6 and TRBJ2-7; 10 bases map to TRBD1. The length of the CDR3 is 14 residues. The germline gives CDR1 SGHVS, CDR2 FNYEAQ. V gave up 5 bases and J gave up 6 bases; unmatched junction bases: 7. DNA for the CDR3: TGTGCCAGCAGCGTGGGGACAGGGGTGGGCGAGCAGTACTTC. This gives the protein CASSVGTGVGEQYF. Looking up the rest from reference TRBV7-6 and TRBJ2-7 gives the full variable domain: GAGVSQSPRYKVTKRGQDVALRCDPISGHVSLYWYRQALGQGPEFLTYFNYEAQQDKSGLPNDRFSAERPEGSISTLTIQRTEQRDSAMYRCASSVGTGVGEQYFGPGTRLTVT.

This clone was picked up one time. The chain has TRBV9 and TRBJ1-1; 9 bases agree with TRBD1. CDR1 and CDR2 from the germline V gene are SGDLS and YYNGEE. The CDR3 has 13 residues. The ends lost 3 bases at V and 11 bases at J; junction bases unmatched: 8. The CDR3 loop reads CASSAPTGGSAFF. The CDR3 DNA reads as TGTGCCAGCAGCGCCCCTACAGGGGGCTCGGCTTTCTTT.

The rearrangement joins TRBV5-4 to TRBJ2-7; TRBD1 aligns across 12 bases. CDR3 length: 15 residues. Germline V CDR1 and CDR2: SGHNT, YYREEE (reference sequence). Trimming at V came to 4 bases and at J to 4 bases, leaving 6 bases not matched to a gene. The CDR3 DNA reads as TGTGCCAGCAGCGGCCGGGACAGGGGGCTTTACGAGCAGTACTTC. It translates to CASSGRDRGLYEQYF.

The CDR3 loop reads CASSQRGSMRVYEQYF. CDR3 bases: TGTGCCAGCAGCCAAAGGGGGTCTATGAGGGTTTACGAGCAGTACTTC. The rearrangement joins TRBV5-6 to TRBJ2-7, with D perhaps matching TRBD1 (6 bases). The CDR3 is 16 residues long. Germline CDR1 reads SGHDT; CDR2 reads YYEEEE. Deletions cut 4 bases from V and 4 bases from J, with 21 bases between.

In this sample, this clone turned up once. V usage is TRBV9 and J usage is TRBJ1-2; 9 bases are shared with TRBD1. The germline CDR1 and CDR2 sequences are SGDLS and YYNGEE. The V gene end was trimmed by 3 bases and the J gene end by 5 bases; junction bases not matched to a gene: 5. The CDR3 totals 14 residues. CDR3 bases: TGTGCCAGCAGCGCCCGGACAGGGGTTTATGGCTACACCTTC. Its translation: CASSARTGVYGYTF.

In its sample, this clone was seen once. The chain carries TRBV5-1 and TRBJ2-3, with a possible D match to TRBD1 (7 bases). The CDR3 loop spans 16 amino acids. The germline V gene encodes CDR1 SGHRS and CDR2 YFSETQ. V was trimmed by 0 bases and J by 3 bases, leaving 14 bases between them. CDR3 residues: CASSLDDRAGTDTQYF. DNA of the CDR3: TGCGCCAGCAGCTTGGACGACAGGGCGGGGACAGATACGCAGTATTTT.

CDR3 sequence: CASSDLAGVVDTQYF. CDR3 in DNA: TGTGCCAGCAGTGATCTAGCGGGAGTCGTTGATACGCAGTATTTT. The gene calls are TRBV6-1 and TRBJ2-3; 10 positions match TRBD2. The CDR3 runs to 15 residues. J was trimmed by 6 bases and V by 3 bases; bases with no gene match: 6. Germline loops: CDR1 MNHNS, CDR2 SASEGT.

This clone was picked up a small number of times. This rearrangement joins TRBV19 to TRBJ2-3; 9 bases align to TRBD1. The CDR3 totals 13 residues. Germline-derived CDR1 and CDR2 are LNHDA and SQIVND (reference sequence). V dropped 8 bases and J dropped 4; count of bases not matched to a gene: 4. The CDR3 DNA is TGTGCCAGTCAAACAGGGGGCGCAGATACGCAGTATTTT. Protein: CASQTGGADTQYF.

This chain links TRBV5-6 with TRBJ2-6; TRBD2 is a possible D gene (6 bases). The V end was cut by 4 bases, the J end by 2 bases, with 10 bases between. This CDR3 comprises 15 residues. Per the germline V gene, CDR1 is SGHDT and CDR2 is YYEEEE. The CDR3 loop reads CASSRGGAGANVLTF. Here the CDR3 DNA reads TGTGCCAGCAGCCGCGGAGGGGCTGGGGCCAACGTCCTGACTTTC. Supplemented by reference TRBV5-6 and TRBJ2-6, the full variable domain reads DAGVTQSPTHLIKTRGQQVTLRCSPKSGHDTVSWYQQALGQGPQFIFQYYEEEERQRGNFPDRFSGHQFPNYSSELNVNALLLGDSALYLCASSRGGAGANVLTFGAGSRLTVL.

This clone showed up just a few times. The chain carries TRBV19 and TRBJ2-1, with D hard to call. Germline V CDR1 and CDR2: LNHDA, SQIVND (reference sequence). This CDR3 is built from 15 residues. Trimming stripped 3 bases from V and 1 base from J, with 10 bases between. This CDR3 reads CASSIGGGSYNEQFF. CDR3 sequence (DNA): TGTGCCAGTAGTATTGGTGGCGGTTCCTACAATGAGCAGTTCTTC.

This clone was seen more than once but under ten times. The chain employs TRBV15 and TRBJ2-4; D may match TRBD1 or TRBD2 (5 bases each). Trimming shortened V by 0 bases and J by 8 bases, and 11 bases separated the two germline ends. Germline V CDR1 and CDR2: LNHNV, YYDKDF (reference sequence). The CDR3 spans 14 residues. This chain's CDR3 is CATSRDVMGDIQYF. The CDR3 DNA sequence: TGTGCCACCAGCAGAGATGTTATGGGGGACATTCAGTACTTC.

The gene calls are TRBV20-1 and TRBJ1-2, with a weak D call TRBD1 (5 bases). V lost 3 bases and J 7 bases, leaving 9 bases between the germline ends. CDR3 length: 11 amino acids. Germline-derived CDR1 and CDR2 are DFQATT and SNEGSKA (reference sequence). The CDR3 reads CSARKGAGYTF. The CDR3 DNA is TGCAGTGCTAGGAAAGGGGCTGGCTACACCTTC.

The rearrangement links TRBV7-9 to TRBJ1-2; D is perhaps TRBD1 (5 bases). Germline values: CDR1 SEHNR, CDR2 FQNEAQ (reference sequence). The CDR3 is 14 residues long. The ends were cut back, 4 bases at V and 3 bases at J, with 12 bases in the middle. CDR3 coding DNA: TGTGCCAGCAGCTCCGGGACGTTAGACTATGGCTACACCTTC. Its protein is CASSSGTLDYGYTF.

This clone showed up just once. V is TRBV28 and J is TRBJ1-2; 7 positions agree with TRBD1. With V trimmed by 11 bases and J by 5 bases, 14 bases remained unmatched. CDR1 is MDHEN, CDR2 SYDVKM, per germline. This CDR3 contains 14 residues. CDR3 nucleotides: TGTGCCTCTTCATTTGCTCGCAGGGGGTATGGCTACACCTTC. This encodes CASSFARRGYGYTF.

This clone has more than one count but fewer than ten. This chain links TRBV10-3 with TRBJ2-3; 9 nucleotides line up with TRBD2. This CDR3 region has 15 residues. With V trimmed by 6 bases and J by 3 bases, 7 bases remained unmatched. Germline-derived CDR1 and CDR2 are ENHRY and SYGVKD. This CDR3 is CAISPGAGGTDTQYF. CDR3 nucleotide sequence: TGTGCCATCAGCCCCGGAGCGGGAGGTACAGATACGCAGTATTTT.

The chain is built from TRBV28 and TRBJ2-5; D uncertain. CDR3 length: 18 amino acids. Per germline, CDR1 MDHEN and CDR2 SYDVKM. Trimming left V 3 bases short and J 1 base short, with 21 bases between. The CDR3 DNA reads as TGTGCCAGCAGTTTCGGTAGCCTCCCCTTTTCCCCCCAAGAGACCCAGTACTTC. As protein: CASSFGSLPFSPQETQYF.

This clone occurred many times. This chain uses TRBV15 with TRBJ2-5, with a weak D call TRBD2 (7 bases). Germline lookup yields CDR1 LNHNV and CDR2 YYDKDF (reference sequence). The CDR3 consists of 14 residues. V lost 6 bases, J lost 5 bases, and 16 bases lay in between. DNA of the CDR3: TGTGCCACCAGACTAAGAGGGGGGGTTGAGACCCAGTACTTC. It is translated as CATRLRGGVETQYF.

CDR3 region: CSVSTANEKLFF. The CDR3 DNA reads as TGCAGCGTGTCGACGGCGAATGAAAAACTGTTTTTT. The V and J genes are TRBV29-1 and TRBJ1-4; D gene unclear. Germline V gene data show CDR1 as SQVTM and CDR2 as ANQGSEA. V lost 6 bases, J lost 5 bases, and 10 bases lay in between. This CDR3 contains 12 residues.

The V gene is TRBV27, the J gene TRBJ1-4; D is undetermined. The CDR3 extends over 13 amino acids. Germline CDR1 reads MNHEY; CDR2 reads SMNVEV (reference sequence). The V end was cut by 2 bases, the J end by 6 bases, with 7 bases between. CDR3 sequence: CASSLREYEKLFF. In nucleotides, the CDR3 is TGTGCCAGCAGTTTAAGGGAATATGAAAAACTGTTTTTT.

This rearrangement joins TRBV11-2 to TRBJ1-5; 7 positions agree with TRBD1. This CDR3 has 13 amino acids. The germline V gene has CDR1 SGHAT and CDR2 FQNNGV. With 4 bases clipped from V and 4 bases from J, the junction kept 1 base outside the gene matches. CDR3 in DNA: TGTGCCAGCAGCTGGGACAGAAATCAGCCCCAGCATTTT. The encoded protein is CASSWDRNQPQHF.

V is TRBV10-1 and J is TRBJ2-1; D might be TRBD2 (6 bases). CDR3 length: 18 amino acids. The V end was cut by 2 bases, the J end by 3 bases, with 20 bases between. The germline gives CDR1 WNHNN, CDR2 SYGVQD (reference sequence). CDR3: CASSEEPLRGRIYNEQFF. DNA of the CDR3: TGCGCCAGCAGTGAGGAGCCGCTACGGGGGAGGATCTACAATGAGCAGTTCTTC.

The V call is TRBV28, the J call TRBJ1-4; D remains unclear. V lost 6 bases to trimming and J lost 8 bases, with 7 bases between them. This CDR3 region has 11 residues. Germline V gene data show CDR1 as MDHEN and CDR2 as SYDVKM. The CDR3 bases are TGTGCCAGCAGGTTGGGGGAAAAACTGTTTTTT. Translating gives CASRLGEKLFF.

Notes on this clone: The identical CDR3 is also encoded by other nucleotide sequences in the sample. This chain uses TRBV18 with TRBJ2-5; D remains unclear. From germline, CDR1 is KGHSH and CDR2 LQKENI. V lost 3 bases to trimming and J lost 1 base, with 3 bases between them. The CDR3 is 12 residues long. This CDR3 reads CASSPGQETQYF. The CDR3, as DNA: TGTGCCAGCTCACCGGGCCAAGAGACCCAGTACTTC.

The CDR3: CASNPTGVYGGYTF. The CDR3 DNA reads as TGTGCCAGCAATCCGACAGGAGTCTATGGTGGCTACACCTTC. This chain joins TRBV2 and TRBJ1-2; maybe TRBD1 (6 bases). Germline lookup yields CDR1 SNHLY and CDR2 FYNNEI. CDR3 size: 14 residues. Trimming stripped 7 bases from V and 7 bases from J, with 19 bases between.

The V call is TRBV5-1, the J call TRBJ1-1; no firm D call. Trimming shortened V by 3 bases and J by 1 base, and 4 bases separated the two germline ends. Germline CDR1 is SGHRS and CDR2 is YFSETQ. The CDR3 is 12 residues long. DNA for the CDR3: TGCGCCAGCAGCTCACCGAACACTGAAGCTTTCTTT. Its translation: CASSSPNTEAFF.